Listed below are T cell receptor beta chains from one sample, sequenced in a study of blood T cell repertoires in COVID-19. Method: immunoSEQ multiplex PCR; TCRdb's copy keeps in-frame clones and lacks some. This sample has 150,000 to 200,000 clones, with approximately 80% found just once. The sample taken for sequencing was PBMCs or T cells enriched from blood (not recorded which). Source of these receptors: a man between 65 and 85 years old who had been exposed to COVID-19. Each CDR3 is given with its conserved first and last residue. A D gene is named only where the DNA matches it firmly. Clone sizes are given selectively: once, few, many, or a class where the clone is expanded.

clone_size	v_call	j_call	d_call	cdr3_aa	cdr3_nt
NA	TRBV6-5	TRBJ1-5	NA	CASSATPLGSQPQHF	TGTGCCAGCAGCGCGACCCCTCTCGGGTCTCAGCCCCAGCATTTT
NA	TRBV19	TRBJ2-3	NA	CASSIGGGDTQYF	TGTGCCAGTAGTATAGGAGGGGGAGATACGCAGTATTTT
NA	TRBV6-2/TRBV6-3	TRBJ1-1	TRBD1	CASSYSTLKGARMNTEAFF	TGTGCCAGCAGTTACTCGACGCTTAAGGGGGCGCGGATGAACACTGAAGCTTTCTTT
NA	TRBV5-6	TRBJ1-1	TRBD1	CASSFGTGSPNTEAFF	TGTGCCAGCAGCTTCGGGACAGGGTCACCCAACACTGAAGCTTTCTTT
NA	TRBV10-3	TRBJ1-1	NA	CATSGRGDTEAFF	TGTGCCACCTCGGGGAGGGGGGACACTGAAGCTTTCTTT
NA	TRBV3-1/TRBV3-2	TRBJ2-1	NA	CAVSRGEEQFF	TGTGCCGTTTCCAGGGGAGAAGAGCAGTTCTTC
once	TRBV18	TRBJ2-5	TRBD2	CASSPGTSGPETQYF	TGTGCCAGCTCCCCCGGGACTAGCGGTCCGGAGACCCAGTACTTC
NA	TRBV6-5	TRBJ1-2	TRBD1	CASKGQPYGYTF	TGTGCCAGCAAGGGACAGCCCTATGGCTACACCTTC
NA	TRBV7-9	TRBJ1-1	NA	CASSLRDYEAFF	TGTGCCAGCAGCTTGCGTGATTATGAAGCTTTCTTT
NA	TRBV19	TRBJ2-7	TRBD1	CASTKGGDRGLKQYF	TGTGCCAGTACCAAAGGAGGGGACAGGGGGCTTAAGCAGTACTTC
NA	TRBV7-6	TRBJ1-2	NA	CASSFQGAYGYTF	TGTGCCAGCAGCTTTCAGGGCGCCTATGGCTACACCTTC
NA	TRBV5-6	TRBJ1-5	NA	CASSLASGQNHQPQHF	TGTGCCAGCAGCTTGGCCAGTGGACAGAACCATCAGCCCCAGCATTTT
NA	TRBV19	TRBJ1-2	NA	CATRTSNYGYTF	TGTGCCACCAGGACAAGTAACTATGGCTACACCTTC
NA	TRBV5-4	TRBJ2-5	TRBD2	CASSPGGLAGETQYF	TGTGCCAGCAGCCCTGGGGGACTAGCGGGGGAGACCCAGTACTTC
NA	TRBV30	TRBJ1-3	NA	CAWSKAPGNTIYF	TGTGCCTGGAGTAAAGCCCCCGGAAACACCATATATTTT
NA	TRBV12-5	TRBJ2-5	NA	CASGLLRSNGQETQYF	TGTGCTAGTGGTTTGCTCCGGTCGAACGGCCAAGAGACCCAGTACTTC
NA	TRBV4-3	TRBJ1-2	NA	CASSQGRRGRYYGYTF	TGCGCCAGCAGCCAAGGGAGGCGGGGGCGGTATTATGGCTACACCTTC